What follows are 30 T cell receptor beta chains derived from one specimen sequenced in a study of tumor and adjacent non-tumor tissue in lung cancer. RNA was extracted from bulk tissue without any cell sorting. Three rounds of nested PCR, following a modified ARM-PCR protocol, produced the TCRbeta library. MiXCR was run by TCRdb on the multiplex PCR reads, yielding one entry per CDR3 protein. Altogether 65,000 to 95,000 distinct CDR3 sequences are present, around 85% being singletons, with the ten largest covering about 14%. Specimen: lung tumor tissue. These receptors were obtained from a woman aged 45-60 years with non-small cell lung cancer.

With regard to this clonotype: Since the CDR3 does not end with the conserved phenylalanine or tryptophan, this likely comes from a read error. The rearrangement links TRBV29-1 to TRBJ2-5; TRBD1 might be the D (6 bases). Looked up from germline, CDR1 is SQVTM and CDR2 is ANQGSEA. V lost 6 bases and J 5 bases, leaving 16 bases between the germline ends. This CDR3 comprises 13 residues. The CDR3 region has the DNA TGCAGCGTCTGGGACAAGGGGCTTGAGACCCAGTACCTC. Its protein is CSVWDKGLETQYL.

As regards this clonotype: Without the conserved terminal phenylalanine or tryptophan, this CDR3 likely stems from a read error. The gene calls are TRBV29-1 and TRBJ2-5, with 7 positions matching TRBD1. V lost 6 bases and J lost 3; bases outside the gene matches: 10. The CDR3 totals 14 residues. Germline V CDR1 and CDR2: SQVTM, ANQGSEA. In DNA, the CDR3 is TGCAGCGTATACAGGGGCCACGGGGAAGAGACCCAGTACCTC. Its translation is CSVYRGHGEETQYL.

On this clonotype itself: One junction end does not reproduce the germline sequence, and a read error may be involved. The chain links TRBV4-3 to TRBJ2-7; D is perhaps TRBD2 (5 bases). CDR1 and CDR2 (germline): LGHNA, YSLEER. CDR3 length: 14 amino acids. The CDR3 DNA sequence: TGCGCCTGCAGCCACACGGGGTTTTTGGACGAGCAGTACTTC. Translating gives CACSHTGFLDEQYF.

Notes on this clonotype: The junction and the germline gene differ at one end; a read error may be behind it. V is TRBV4-1 and J is TRBJ2-3; D not certain. Germline CDR1 is MGHRA and CDR2 is YSYEKL. This CDR3 region has 15 residues. The CDR3 DNA sequence: TGCGCCAGCCGCCAAAAGCTCTCTAGCACAGATACGCAGTATTTT. It yields the protein CASRQKLSSTDTQYF.

About this clonotype itself: A much more abundant neighbour one base away suggests this may be a read error. This chain joins TRBV5-1 and TRBJ2-5; D is perhaps TRBD2 (5 bases). V lost 4 bases, J lost 4 bases, and 17 bases lay in between. The CDR3 is 15 amino acids. Germline values: CDR1 SGHRS, CDR2 YFSETQ. The CDR3 DNA sequence: TGCGCCAGCAGCGGTGGCCTAGCAACACTAGAGACCCAGTACTTC. It codes for CASSGGLATLETQYF.

Notes on this clonotype: A junction boundary mismatches the germline segment, possibly from a read error. The gene calls are TRBV20-1 and TRBJ1-1, with D hard to call. CDR3 size: 12 residues. Germline V gene data show CDR1 as DFQATT and CDR2 as SNEGSKA (reference sequence). DNA for the CDR3: TGCAGTGTCACGACCCCCGCCCCTGAAACTCTCTTT. Translated: CSVTTPAPETLF.

This sequence joins TRBV6-1 and TRBJ2-1; D may be TRBD1 (6 bases). V lost 8 bases and J lost 8, with 25 bases in between. This CDR3 has 16 amino acids. In germline, CDR1 is MNHNS, CDR2 SASEGT. This CDR3 reads CASQNPTGSFVDEQFF. The CDR3 nucleotides are TGTGCCAGCCAGAACCCAACAGGGTCCTTTGTGGATGAGCAGTTCTTC.

Notes on this clonotype: One end of the junction is discordant with germline, which a read error may explain. This chain joins TRBV20-1 and TRBJ1-5; tentative D call: TRBD1 (5 bases). The CDR3 loop spans 12 amino acids. In germline, CDR1 is DFQATT, CDR2 SNEGSKA (reference sequence). CDR3 protein: CGARQGGQSQHF. CDR3 coding DNA: TGCGGTGCTAGGCAGGGCGGGCAGTCCCAGCATTTT.

Comments on this clonotype: One end of the junction does not line up with germline, which may come from a read error. The chain joins TRBV4-3 to TRBJ2-1; D may match TRBD1 or TRBD2 (5 bases each). CDR1 LGHNA and CDR2 YSLEER come from the germline V gene. The CDR3 spans 13 residues. CDR3 bases: TGCGCCATCAGCCAAGGGGAAGGAGGCGAGCAGTTCTTC. The encoded protein is CAISQGEGGEQFF.

A word on this clonotype: It may be a read error: a sequence one base away is much more abundant. V gene TRBV7-2 combines with J gene TRBJ1-1; no clear D. Germline V gene sequence: CDR1 SGHTA, CDR2 FQGNSA. Between the trimmed V and J ends, which lost 4 bases and 6 bases, there was a span of 9 bases. The CDR3 runs to 12 residues. The CDR3 nucleotides read TGTGCCAGCAGCTCCGTATACCCTGAAGCTTTCTTT. Protein product: CASSSVYPEAFF.

Details on this clonotype: Sequence at one end of the junction differs from germline and may be a read error. The chain combines TRBV24-1 with TRBJ2-1; D is uncertain. The CDR3 length is 16 residues. Per the germline V gene, CDR1 is KGHDR and CDR2 is SFDVKD. The CDR3 protein is CATNKASSRSYNEQLF. The CDR3 DNA follows: TGTGCCACCAATAAGGCCAGCAGTAGATCCTACAATGAGCAGTTATTC.

Comments on this clonotype: It is likely a read error, because the conserved phenylalanine at the end of the CDR3 is missing. It is unclear where the CDR3 begins or ends on the DNA, so no DNA is shown, and the CDR3 is as TCRdb lists it. The rearrangement links TRBV20-1 to TRBJ2-7; TRBD1, the D gene given by the table, was not confirmed from the DNA. The CDR3 spans 15 residues, counting both ends. In germline, CDR1 is DFQATT, CDR2 SNEGSKA (reference sequence). This CDR3 is CNAPSPGMGAYEHYL.

On this clonotype itself: A junction end diverges from the germline sequence, so it may reflect a read error. The rearrangement uses TRBV4-1 and TRBJ1-2; D not certain. This CDR3 is 12 amino acids long. Per germline, CDR1 MGHRA and CDR2 YSYEKL. The DNA for the CDR3 is TGCGCCAAAAGCCAAGCCGGATATGGCTACAGCTTC. This translates into CAKSQAGYGYSF.

As for this clonotype: The germline gene is not matched at one end of the junction; a read error may be the cause. The chain is built from TRBV20-1 and TRBJ1-2, with no clear D. CDR1 is DFQATT and CDR2 is SNEGSKA in the germline V gene (reference sequence). The CDR3 spans 14 residues. The CDR3 here is CSAREAWGGNGNTF. The CDR3 DNA reads TGCAGTGCTAGAGAGGCATGGGGAGGCAATGGCAACACCTTC.

The rearrangement joins TRBV4-1 to TRBJ1-2; D uncertain. CDR3 length: 15 amino acids. Germline values: CDR1 MGHRA, CDR2 YSYEKL. With 0 bases removed from V and 4 bases from J, the gap between germline ends came to 12 bases. This chain's CDR3 is CASSQDAANRYGYTF. CDR3 nucleotide sequence: TGCGCCAGCAGCCAAGATGCGGCAAACCGCTATGGCTACACCTTC.

This clonotype was seen more than once but under ten times. Possible read error: a much larger clone is one base away. This rearrangement joins TRBV5-1 to TRBJ1-1; D not resolved. Germline assignment: CDR1 SGHRS and CDR2 YFSETQ. The V end lost 6 bases, the J end lost 3 bases, and 9 bases lay between the germline ends. CDR3 length: 12 amino acids. Here the CDR3 DNA reads TGCGCCAGCAAATCAATGGACACTGAAGCTTTCTTT. Residues: CASKSMDTEAFF.

Regarding this clonotype: In this CDR3 the conserved last residue, phenylalanine or tryptophan, is missing, so a read error is likely. The V gene is TRBV10-2, the J gene TRBJ2-7; TRBD1 matches at 8 bases. From germline, CDR1 is WSHSY and CDR2 SAAADI. Trimming at V came to 8 bases and at J to 10 bases, leaving 19 bases not matched to a gene. This CDR3 is 15 amino acids long. CDR3 sequence reads: CASGRTGPKTCEQYL. The CDR3 nucleotides read TGCGCCAGCGGGAGGACAGGGCCTAAGACATGCGAACAGTACTTA.

This clonotype is medium-sized in the sample. The V call is TRBV20-1, the J call TRBJ2-7, with D hard to call. The ends were cut back, 5 bases at V and 1 base at J, with 21 bases in the middle. The germline V gene has CDR1 DFQATT and CDR2 SNEGSKA (reference sequence). The CDR3 has 16 residues. The CDR3 nucleotides read TGCAGTGCTTCCGAAACGAGAGCCGATAATTCCTACGAGCAGTACTTC. It encodes CSASETRADNSYEQYF.

Notes on this clonotype: This sequence may be a read error, since a much larger clone differs from it by one base. V is TRBV5-1 and J is TRBJ1-3; TRBD1 matches 7 bases. CDR1 and CDR2 (germline): SGHRS, YFSETQ. The CDR3 length is 15 residues. CDR3 region: CASSLGDSSGNNIYF. CDR3 bases: TGCGCCAGCAGCTTGGGGGACAGCTCTGGAAACAACATATATTTT.

As regards this clonotype: The conserved phenylalanine or tryptophan is not found at the CDR3 terminus, so this likely reflects a read error. The chain uses TRBV24-1 and TRBJ2-1; D gene ambiguous. This CDR3 has 16 amino acids. Germline CDR1 reads KGHDR; CDR2 reads SFDVKD. This chain's CDR3 is CATSKAGSRSYNEQFS. The CDR3 region has the DNA TGTGCCACCAGTAAGGCCGGCAGCAGATCCTACAATGAACAGTTCTCC.

This rearrangement joins TRBV6-2 or TRBV6-3 to TRBJ1-1, with D unresolved. CDR3 length: 12 amino acids. Germline assignment: CDR1 MNHEY and CDR2 SVGEGT. As DNA, the CDR3 is TGTACCACTACTACGGGGAACACTGAAGCTTTCTTT. Translating it yields CTTTTGNTEAFF.

Details on this clonotype: The CDR3 end shows no conserved phenylalanine or tryptophan, and so a read error is likely. The DNA is left out, because the CDR3 cannot be placed on it with certainty; the CDR3 is given as TCRdb lists it. The genes are TRBV20-1 and TRBJ2-1; the D segment call TRBD1 is taken from the table without a DNA check. Germline loops: CDR1 DFQATT, CDR2 SNEGSKA (reference sequence). The CDR3 has 12 amino acids, counting both end residues. CDR3 in amino acids: CRASDRGNEHFL.

This clonotype occurred many times. The rearrangement uses TRBV24-1 and TRBJ2-2; 7 bases align to TRBD1. This CDR3 comprises 16 residues. V was clipped by 7 bases and J by 2 bases; unmatched bases: 9. Germline values: CDR1 KGHDR, CDR2 SFDVKD. This CDR3 is CATSERGGTNTGELFF. The CDR3 DNA follows: TGTGCCACCAGCGAGAGAGGGGGCACAAACACCGGGGAGCTGTTTTTT.

Notes on this clonotype: This may stem from a read error, because a much larger clone lies one nucleotide away. The chain recombines TRBV7-9 with TRBJ2-7; D might be TRBD2 (5 bases). The V and J ends lost 1 base and 3 bases respectively, with 13 bases between them. Germline V gene sequence: CDR1 SEHNR, CDR2 FQNEAQ (reference sequence). This CDR3 is 15 amino acids long. The CDR3 DNA is TGTGCCAGCAGCTTAGACGAGCGGCGAAGCTACGAGCAGTACTTC. Its translation: CASSLDERRSYEQYF.

V is TRBV11-2 and J is TRBJ1-2; D gene unclear. V lost 2 bases, J lost 4 bases, and 11 bases lay in between. This CDR3 has 14 residues. The germline CDR1 and CDR2 sequences are SGHAT and FQNNGV. The chain's CDR3 is CASSLTSISYGYTF. CDR3 sequence (DNA): TGTGCCAGCAGCTTAACAAGTATTAGCTATGGCTACACCTTC.

A word on this clonotype: An end of the junction differs from the germline gene, which may be a read error. The chain joins TRBV20-1 to TRBJ2-1; 9 bases are shared with TRBD2. Per the germline V gene, CDR1 is DFQATT and CDR2 is SNEGSKA (reference sequence). The CDR3 runs to 17 residues. In DNA, the CDR3 is TGTAGTGCTAGAGATGGGGGTAGCGGGAGTCTTCTGGCTGAGCAGTTCTTC. Translating gives CSARDGGSGSLLAEQFF.

Remarks on this clonotype: In this CDR3 the conserved last residue, phenylalanine or tryptophan, is missing, so a read error is likely. The DNA is omitted, as the CDR3 cannot be located on it reliably, and the CDR3 follows TCRdb's listing. The CDR3 loop is CSVVRGRAEAFI. The V gene is TRBV29-1, the J gene TRBJ1-1; no DNA check was done on the table's D call, TRBD1. The CDR3 adds up to 12 amino acids, both ends counted. Germline loops: CDR1 SQVTM, CDR2 ANQGSEA.

The rearrangement joins TRBV20-1 to TRBJ2-1; D ambiguous. The CDR3 is 12 residues long. V lost 7 bases and J 8 bases, leaving 15 bases between the germline ends. The germline gives CDR1 DFQATT, CDR2 SNEGSKA (reference sequence). The CDR3 is CSVPTGEDEQFF. The DNA for the CDR3 is TGCAGTGTTCCGACTGGTGAGGATGAGCAGTTCTTC.

With regard to this clonotype: A much larger clone lies a single base off, so this may be a read error. The chain carries TRBV30 and TRBJ1-5; D possibly corresponds to TRBD1 (5 bases). Germline V lookup: CDR1 GTSNPN, CDR2 SVGIG (reference sequence). CDR3 length: 13 amino acids. The CDR3 DNA sequence: TGTGCCTGGAGTGTAAGGGGCAATCAGCCCCAGCTTTTT. Its protein product is CAWSVRGNQPQLF.

On this clonotype itself: Relative to the germline gene, one junction end is altered; a read error may explain this. The chain recombines TRBV6-2 or TRBV6-3 with TRBJ2-1; D is undetermined. CDR3 length: 12 amino acids. The germline V gene has CDR1 MNHEY and CDR2 SVGEGT. CDR3 coding DNA: TGTGGCAGCAGTCGGACCCCCAATGAGCAGTTCTTC. This sequence encodes CGSSRTPNEQFF.